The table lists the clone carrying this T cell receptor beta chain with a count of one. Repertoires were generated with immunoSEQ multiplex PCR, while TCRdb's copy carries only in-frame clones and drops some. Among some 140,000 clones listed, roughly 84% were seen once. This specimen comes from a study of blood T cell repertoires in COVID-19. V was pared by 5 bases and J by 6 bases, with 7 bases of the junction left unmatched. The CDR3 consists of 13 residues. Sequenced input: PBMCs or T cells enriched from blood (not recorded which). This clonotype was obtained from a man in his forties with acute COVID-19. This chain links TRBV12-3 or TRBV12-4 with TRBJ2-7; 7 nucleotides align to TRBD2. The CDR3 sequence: CASSTGTIFEQYF. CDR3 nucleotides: TGTGCCAGCAGTACCGGGACTATTTTCGAGCAGTACTTC.